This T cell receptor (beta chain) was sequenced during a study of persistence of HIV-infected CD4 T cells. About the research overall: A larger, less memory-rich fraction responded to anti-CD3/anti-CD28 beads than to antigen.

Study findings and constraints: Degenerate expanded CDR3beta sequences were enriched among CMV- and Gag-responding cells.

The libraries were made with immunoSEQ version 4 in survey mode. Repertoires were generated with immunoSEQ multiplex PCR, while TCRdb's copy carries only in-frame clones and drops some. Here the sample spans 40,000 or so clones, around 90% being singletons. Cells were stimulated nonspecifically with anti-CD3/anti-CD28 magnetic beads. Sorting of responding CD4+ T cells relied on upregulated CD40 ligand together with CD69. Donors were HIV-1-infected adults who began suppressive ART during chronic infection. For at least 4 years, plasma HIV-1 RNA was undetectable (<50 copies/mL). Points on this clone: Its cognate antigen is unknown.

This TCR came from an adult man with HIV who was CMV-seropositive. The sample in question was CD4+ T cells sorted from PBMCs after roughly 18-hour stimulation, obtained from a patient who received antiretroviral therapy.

The CDR3, as DNA: TGTGCCAGCAGCAAGGGACTAGCGGGCGGAGCCGAGCAGTACTTC. It translates to CASSKGLAGGAEQYF. The V call is TRBV3-1 (or the pseudogene TRBV3-2), the J call TRBJ2-7; the match to TRBD2 covers 12 bases. V was clipped by 5 bases and J by 6 bases; unmatched bases: 8. This CDR3 has 15 amino acids. Germline CDR1 LGHDT, CDR2 YNNKEL (reference sequence).